The rows below give T cell receptor beta chains drawn from one sample of a study of CD8 T cells in ankylosing spondylitis. TCRdb re-called the 5' RACE reads with MiXCR, one entry per CDR3 protein. The sample records about 35,000 distinct CDR3 sequences, 10% to 13% being singletons. Sequences were obtained from blood, either unsorted or a sorted T cell fraction (not recorded which). These receptors all come from a male donor with ankylosing spondylitis or in good health (not recorded which). CDR3s include the opening cysteine and the closing phenylalanine or tryptophan. The order of the fields is D gene, clone size, J gene, CDR3 length, V gene, CDR3 protein, CDR3 DNA. A D gene is named only where the DNA matches it firmly. Rows may omit the clone size; those that give it use once, few, many or a size class.

>-|many|TRBJ1-5|16|TRBV19
CASSIDQSYSNQPQHF
TGTGCCAGTAGTATAGACCAAAGTTATAGCAATCAGCCCCAGCATTTT
>TRBD2|many|TRBJ2-3|16|TRBV18
CASSPRSGSGTDTQYF
TGTGCCAGCTCACCACGTAGCGGGAGCGGCACAGATACGCAGTATTTT
>-|many|TRBJ2-3|14|TRBV5-1
CASSLGTSGDTQYF
TGCGCCAGCAGCTTGGGAACGTCCGGGGATACGCAGTATTTT
>-|-|TRBJ1-5|14|TRBV2
CASSDQGRDQPQHF
TGTGCCAGCAGTGACCAGGGGAGGGATCAGCCCCAGCATTTT
>TRBD2|many|TRBJ2-1|18|TRBV20-1
CSARAWGLAGPGNNEQFF
TGCAGTGCTAGAGCCTGGGGGCTAGCGGGACCAGGGAACAATGAGCAGTTCTTC
>TRBD1|many|TRBJ1-5|15|TRBV15
CATSRWTGGNQPQHF
TGTGCCACCAGCAGGTGGACAGGGGGCAATCAGCCCCAGCATTTT
>-|many|TRBJ1-1|14|TRBV28
CASSRSDVAWGAFF
TGTGCCAGCAGCCGTTCGGACGTCGCCTGGGGAGCTTTCTTT
>-|-|TRBJ2-6|19|TRBV4-2
CASSQDVDYESSGANVLTF
TGTGCCAGCAGCCAAGATGTGGACTACGAATCCTCTGGGGCCAACGTCCTGACTTTC
>-|few|TRBJ1-4|14|TRBV20-1
CSAQSWGGTEKLFF
TGCAGTGCCCAAAGCTGGGGCGGAACTGAAAAACTGTTTTTT
>TRBD2|few|TRBJ2-7|13|TRBV20-1
CSARSREVTEQYF
TGCAGTGCTAGATCCCGGGAGGTCACCGAGCAGTACTTC
>-|many|TRBJ2-1|15|TRBV19
CASSPQGGGDEEQFF
TGTGCCAGTAGTCCTCAAGGCGGAGGGGACGAGGAGCAGTTCTTC
>-|many|TRBJ2-5|15|TRBV4-2
CASSQLGQLQETQYF
TGTGCCAGCAGCCAACTCGGACAGCTTCAAGAGACCCAGTACTTC
>TRBD2|many|TRBJ2-2|15|TRBV12-3/TRBV12-4
CASRAGTTNTGELFF
TGTGCCAGCAGAGCCGGGACTACAAACACCGGGGAGCTGTTTTTT
>TRBD1|many|TRBJ1-2|13|TRBV19
CASSGGQGYGYTF
TGTGCCAGTAGTGGAGGACAGGGCTATGGCTACACCTTC
>-|-|TRBJ1-5|13|TRBV3-1
CASSRNGDQPQHF
TGTGCCAGCAGCCGAAACGGCGATCAGCCCCAGCATTTT
>TRBD2|many|TRBJ2-2|15|TRBV6-5
CASSYSTSGGGELFF
TGTGCCAGCAGTTACTCGACTAGCGGGGGGGGGGAGCTGTTTTTT
>-|many|TRBJ2-1|13|TRBV29-1
CSVDLVAYNEQFF
TGCAGCGTTGATTTGGTAGCCTACAATGAGCAGTTCTTC
>TRBD1|many|TRBJ2-7|11|TRBV30
CAVQGVREQYF
TGTGCCGTACAGGGGGTAAGGGAGCAGTACTTC
>-|many|TRBJ2-2|14|TRBV15
CATSRESRTGELFF
TGTGCCACCAGCAGGGAAAGTCGGACCGGGGAGCTGTTTTTT
>TRBD1|-|TRBJ2-7|15|TRBV13
CASSLEGQGSYEEYF
TGTGCCAGCAGCTTGGAGGGACAGGGCTCCTACGAGGAGTACTTC
>-|many|TRBJ1-2|13|TRBV13
CASSPTPGHGYTF
TGTGCCAGCAGCCCGACCCCAGGCCATGGCTACACCTTC
>-|many|TRBJ1-2|16|TRBV12-3/TRBV12-4
CASSLASGSGGYGYTF
TGTGCCAGCAGTTTAGCGAGCGGCTCCGGGGGCTATGGCTACACCTTC
>TRBD2|many|TRBJ2-7|15|TRBV13
CASSSTSANYYEQYF
TGTGCCAGCAGCTCGACTAGCGCGAACTACTACGAGCAGTACTTC
>TRBD1|many|TRBJ2-5|15|TRBV6-5
CASSYGTGDQETQYF
TGTGCCAGCAGTTACGGGACAGGGGACCAAGAGACCCAGTACTTC
>-|many|TRBJ2-7|16|TRBV6-2/TRBV6-3
CASSTPGGGFAYEQYF
TGTGCCAGCAGCACCCCCGGGGGCGGTTTCGCCTACGAGCAGTACTTC
>TRBD1|many|TRBJ2-7|14|TRBV5-1
CASSWGTGSYEQYF
TGCGCCAGCAGCTGGGGGACAGGGAGCTACGAGCAGTACTTC
>-|many|TRBJ2-1|12|TRBV20-1
CSAETAYNEQFF
TGCAGTGCTGAGACTGCCTACAATGAGCAGTTCTTC
>-|many|TRBJ2-7|16|TRBV11-2
CASSLGFSRGSYEQYF
TGTGCCAGCAGCTTAGGCTTCTCCCGGGGCTCCTACGAGCAGTACTTC
>-|-|TRBJ1-1|13|TRBV10-1
CASSDRGVDEAFF
TGCGCCAGCAGTGATCGGGGTGTGGATGAGGCTTTCTTT
>-|many|TRBJ2-7|14|TRBV5-5
CASSLDARSLEQYF
TGTGCCAGCAGCTTGGACGCCCGCTCTCTCGAGCAGTACTTC
>TRBD2|many|TRBJ2-1|15|TRBV12-3/TRBV12-4
CASSPAGGRLSEQFF
TGTGCCAGCAGCCCAGCGGGAGGGAGGCTAAGTGAGCAGTTCTTC
>-|many|TRBJ2-2|13|TRBV12-3/TRBV12-4
CASSLTGIGELFF
TGTGCCAGCAGTCTCACAGGGATCGGGGAGCTGTTTTTT
>TRBD1|-|TRBJ2-3|20|TRBV15
CATSRDLKDRGLLSTDTQYF
TGTGCCACCAGCAGAGATCTAAAGGACAGGGGGCTTTTAAGCACAGATACGCAGTATTTT
>TRBD2|few|TRBJ2-5|13|TRBV6-4
CASSASGTETQYF
TGTGCCAGCAGCGCTAGCGGGACAGAGACCCAGTACTTC
>TRBD2|many|TRBJ2-5|15|TRBV9
CASSVDGTSGETQYF
TGTGCCAGCAGCGTAGACGGGACTAGCGGAGAGACCCAGTACTTC
>TRBD2|-|TRBJ2-5|16|TRBV20-1
CSASAWTSGNAETQYF
TGCAGTGCTAGCGCCTGGACTAGCGGGAATGCAGAGACCCAGTACTTC
>-|-|TRBJ1-6|15|TRBV11-1
CASSLEGGYNSPLHF
TGTGCCAGCAGCTTAGAGGGAGGGTATAATTCACCCCTCCACTTT
>-|many|TRBJ2-7|15|TRBV13
CASRLQGAKGYEQYF
TGTGCCAGCAGGCTTCAGGGAGCAAAGGGCTACGAGCAGTACTTC
>TRBD1|many|TRBJ1-1|16|TRBV12-3/TRBV12-4
CASSLYLGGGGGEAFF
TGTGCCAGCAGTTTATATTTAGGGGGCGGTGGGGGAGAAGCTTTCTTT
>-|-|TRBJ2-7|15|TRBV11-2
CASRPLGQRSYEQYF
TGTGCCAGCAGACCCCTCGGACAGCGTTCCTACGAGCAGTACTTC
>-|many|TRBJ2-7|15|TRBV3-1
CASSQVSGSSYEQYF
TGTGCCAGCAGCCAAGTTTCCGGGAGCTCCTACGAGCAGTACTTC
>-|medium-sized|TRBJ2-1|15|TRBV20-1
CSAIPDTAGYNEQFF
TGCAGTGCTATCCCGGACACTGCGGGTTACAATGAGCAGTTCTTC